The rows below give T cell receptor beta chains drawn from one sample of a study of spatial heterogeneity in lung cancer. TCRdb analysed the 5' RACE reads with MiXCR anew, one entry per CDR3 protein. The table records about 13,000 distinct CDR3 sequences, 3.2% of them present only once. The sequenced sample was lung tumor tissue, obtained at surgery. The receptors were sampled from a male donor with early-stage non-small cell lung cancer. Each CDR3 is given with its conserved first and last residue. Each record gives: J gene, D gene, V gene, clone size, CDR3 protein, CDR3 DNA. A D gene is named only where the DNA matches it firmly. Some rows have no size entry. The others give once, few or many, or a class for an expanded clone.

J: TRBJ1-6; D: -; V: TRBV18; size: many; CDR3: CASSPFQGGHNSPLHF; DNA: TGTGCCAGCTCACCTTTTCAGGGAGGGCACAATTCACCCCTCCACTTT
J: TRBJ1-1; D: -; V: TRBV12-3/TRBV12-4; size: many; CDR3: CASSLLSGANTEAFF; DNA: TGTGCCAGCAGTTTGTTATCGGGGGCAAACACTGAAGCTTTCTTT
J: TRBJ1-1; D: TRBD1; V: TRBV6-5; size: many; CDR3: CASSYSGQGAWKMTFF; DNA: TGTGCCAGCAGTTACTCTGGACAGGGGGCATGGAAAATGACTTTCTTT
J: TRBJ1-6; D: -; V: TRBV13; size: few; CDR3: CASSSRQENSPLHF; DNA: TGTGCCAGCAGCTCGCGACAGGAGAATTCACCCCTCCACTTT
J: TRBJ2-3; D: -; V: TRBV3-1; size: medium-sized; CDR3: CASSPYGEESDTQYF; DNA: TGTGCCAGCAGCCCTTACGGCGAGGAATCAGATACGCAGTATTTT
J: TRBJ2-7; D: -; V: TRBV12-3/TRBV12-4; size: -; CDR3: CASSFWELYEQYF; DNA: TGTGCCAGCAGTTTTTGGGAACTCTACGAGCAGTACTTC
J: TRBJ1-1; D: -; V: TRBV5-6; size: many; CDR3: CASSSFVYRDQWGTEAFF; DNA: TGTGCCAGCAGCAGCTTTGTGTACAGGGACCAATGGGGGACTGAAGCTTTCTTT
J: TRBJ2-1; D: TRBD2; V: TRBV28; size: many; CDR3: CATEGALGLAGGVNEQFF; DNA: TGTGCCACCGAAGGGGCCTTGGGACTAGCGGGGGGGGTCAATGAGCAGTTCTTC
J: TRBJ2-1; D: TRBD2; V: TRBV18; size: many; CDR3: CASSPRLAGEQFF; DNA: TGTGCCAGCTCACCCCGACTAGCGGGTGAGCAGTTCTTC
J: TRBJ1-6; D: TRBD1; V: TRBV6-5; size: many; CDR3: CASSYQGQGHSPLHF; DNA: TGTGCCAGCAGTTACCAGGGACAGGGGCATTCACCCCTCCACTTT
J: TRBJ2-3; D: -; V: TRBV7-9; size: many; CDR3: CASSSLQADLTDTQYF; DNA: TGTGCCAGCAGCTCCTTACAGGCAGACCTCACAGATACGCAGTATTTT
J: TRBJ1-5; D: -; V: TRBV7-2; size: many; CDR3: CASSLTGNSNQPQHF; DNA: TGTGCCAGCAGCTTAACCGGGAATAGCAATCAGCCCCAGCATTTT
J: TRBJ2-7; D: TRBD2; V: TRBV7-9; size: -; CDR3: CASSFPSGLLSYEQYF; DNA: TGTGCCAGCAGCTTTCCTAGCGGGCTCCTCTCCTACGAGCAGTACTTC
J: TRBJ2-7; D: TRBD2; V: TRBV30; size: -; CDR3: CAWSRTSGWDEQYF; DNA: TGTGCCTGGAGCCGGACTAGCGGATGGGACGAGCAGTACTTC
J: TRBJ1-1; D: -; V: TRBV7-2; size: many; CDR3: CASSRQGRIAEAFF; DNA: TGTGCCAGCAGCAGGCAGGGGAGGATCGCTGAAGCTTTCTTT
J: TRBJ2-7; D: TRBD1; V: TRBV28; size: many; CDR3: CASSFSGQGPRQYF; DNA: TGTGCCAGCAGTTTTTCGGGACAGGGACCACGGCAGTACTTC
J: TRBJ2-3; D: -; V: TRBV7-8; size: many; CDR3: CASSLEVGRGRKDTQYF; DNA: TGTGCCAGCAGCTTAGAGGTGGGGCGGGGCCGTAAAGATACGCAGTATTTT
J: TRBJ2-3; D: -; V: TRBV5-1; size: few; CDR3: CASSLAGRAETDTQYF; DNA: TGCGCCAGCAGCTTGGCGGGGCGTGCGGAAACAGATACGCAGTATTTT
J: TRBJ2-5; D: -; V: TRBV7-9; size: -; CDR3: CASSLGSSSGVPETQYF; DNA: TGTGCCAGCAGCTTAGGATCGTCATCCGGAGTCCCCGAGACCCAGTACTTC
J: TRBJ2-7; D: -; V: TRBV20-1; size: many; CDR3: CSARAVYEQYF; DNA: TGCAGTGCTAGAGCGGTGTACGAGCAGTACTTC
J: TRBJ2-2; D: -; V: TRBV30; size: many; CDR3: CAWSGAGELFF; DNA: TGTGCCTGGAGTGGAGCCGGGGAGCTGTTTTTT
J: TRBJ1-6; D: -; V: TRBV13; size: many; CDR3: CASSLRAPLGNSPLHF; DNA: TGTGCCAGCAGCTTACGGGCCCCCCTTGGGAATTCACCCCTCCACTTT
J: TRBJ2-1; D: -; V: TRBV27; size: many; CDR3: CASSLGATSNEQFF; DNA: TGTGCCAGCAGTTTGGGGGCTACTTCAAATGAGCAGTTCTTC
J: TRBJ1-3; D: -; V: TRBV10-3; size: many; CDR3: CAIRATGTSGNTIYF; DNA: TGTGCCATCAGAGCCACAGGGACCTCTGGAAACACCATATATTTT
J: TRBJ2-5; D: -; V: TRBV19; size: many; CDR3: CASSDQSGETQYF; DNA: TGTGCCAGTAGTGACCAGTCAGGGGAGACCCAGTACTTC